This T cell receptor (beta chain) was sequenced during a study of human T cells and chemical hapten exposure. Study-level background: It was small differences in pooled library volume that mainly caused per-sample TCR yields to vary.

Indicated time point: patch test 1, 2 weeks after DPC sensitization. Described treatment: therapeutic diphenylcyclopropenone sensitization with weekly scalp DPC. Study-level results: Expanded TCRs were compared with controls, and the expanded TCRs formed significantly more large CDR3 similarity clusters.

TCRdb re-called the RACE reads through MiXCR, storing one row per CDR3 protein. This table has 300,000 to 350,000 distinct CDR3 sequences, roughly 6.9% appearing once. CDR1 is MNHEY and CDR2 is SVGAGI in the germline V gene. J was trimmed by 7 bases and V by 8 bases; bases with no gene match: 7. This CDR3 has 13 amino acids. This clonotype appeared many times. What it binds is not known. The V call is TRBV6-5, the J call TRBJ2-1; 8 bases line up with TRBD2. Material: whole blood, obtained in connection with sensitization to the hapten diphenylcyclopropenone (DPC). This TCR derives from a woman aged 18-29 years with alopecia areata. Some clones in this sample may be carry-over from other donors' samples. The CDR3 region is CASRTSLKNEQFF. The CDR3 nucleotides are TGTGCCAGCCGGACTAGCCTCAAGAATGAGCAGTTCTTC.